This T cell receptor (beta chain) is drawn from a study of cytomegalovirus exposure and HLA in healthy donors. Study results and limitations: According to a later analysis, most TCR beta chains associated with CMV appeared HLA-restricted. The study carried out a later analysis of TCR beta sequences. It associated approximately 16,000 of them with specific HLA alleles at a false discovery rate of 0.05. Later on, a genetic analysis was performed. It linked a missense variant in DCLRE1C with V- and J-gene trimming of TCR beta.

Comment on this clone: Its target is not known.

PCR involved 60 Vbeta and 13 Jbeta primers. Per the original methods: In a later analysis, the count reached some 73 million unique TCR beta chains, with roughly 9.9 million shared. The assay was immunoSEQ multiplex PCR, and TCRdb's table has in-frame clones only and misses some. V, J and clone size were drawn from that table, and D and trimming were deduced from the DNA. The table shows some 160,000 clones, with approximately 78% occurring only once. The TCR originated in a male donor in good health and CMV-seronegative. Sequencing was done on a sample of PBMCs.

The CDR3 DNA sequence: TGCGCCAGCAGCGTAGCGGGAGTATCCAATGAGCAGTTCTTC. Its protein is CASSVAGVSNEQFF. This chain joins TRBV5-1 and TRBJ2-1, with 9 bases aligning to TRBD2. The J segment lost 6 bases and the V segment lost 4 bases, leaving 5 bases of the junction unmatched. Germline values: CDR1 SGHRS, CDR2 YFSETQ. The length of the CDR3 is 14 residues.